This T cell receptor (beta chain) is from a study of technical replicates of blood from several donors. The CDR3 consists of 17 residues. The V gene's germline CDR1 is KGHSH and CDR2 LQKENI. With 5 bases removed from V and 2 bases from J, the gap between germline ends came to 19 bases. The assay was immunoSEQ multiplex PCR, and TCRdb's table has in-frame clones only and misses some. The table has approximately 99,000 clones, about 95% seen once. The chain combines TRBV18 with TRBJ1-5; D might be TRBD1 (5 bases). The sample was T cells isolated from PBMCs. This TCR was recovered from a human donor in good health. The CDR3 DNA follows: TGTGCCAGCTCATCGACCGATCAGGGTTGGGGCAATCAGCCCCAGCATTTT. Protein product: CASSSTDQGWGNQPQHF.